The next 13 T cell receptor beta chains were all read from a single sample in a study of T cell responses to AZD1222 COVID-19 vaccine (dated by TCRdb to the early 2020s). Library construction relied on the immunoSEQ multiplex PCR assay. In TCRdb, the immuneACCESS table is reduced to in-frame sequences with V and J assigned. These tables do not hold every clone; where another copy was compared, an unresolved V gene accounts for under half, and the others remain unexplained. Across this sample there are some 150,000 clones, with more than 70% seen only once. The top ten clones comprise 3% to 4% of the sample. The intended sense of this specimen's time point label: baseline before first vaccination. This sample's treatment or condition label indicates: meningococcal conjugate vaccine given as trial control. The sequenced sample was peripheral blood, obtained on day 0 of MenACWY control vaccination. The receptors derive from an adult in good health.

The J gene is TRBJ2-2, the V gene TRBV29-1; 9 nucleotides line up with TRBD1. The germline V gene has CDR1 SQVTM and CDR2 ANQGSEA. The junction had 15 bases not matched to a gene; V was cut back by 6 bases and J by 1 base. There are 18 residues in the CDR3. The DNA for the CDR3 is TGCAGCGTAGTAAACCTTCCGGGACAGGGTGTGAACACCGGGGAGCTGTTTTTT. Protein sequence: CSVVNLPGQGVNTGELFF.

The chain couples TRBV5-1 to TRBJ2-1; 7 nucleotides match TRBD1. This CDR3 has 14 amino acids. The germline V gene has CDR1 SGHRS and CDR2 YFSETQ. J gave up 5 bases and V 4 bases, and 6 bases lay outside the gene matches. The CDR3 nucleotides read TGCGCCAGCAGCATCCAGGGGACAGACAATGAGCAGTTCTTC. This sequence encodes CASSIQGTDNEQFF.

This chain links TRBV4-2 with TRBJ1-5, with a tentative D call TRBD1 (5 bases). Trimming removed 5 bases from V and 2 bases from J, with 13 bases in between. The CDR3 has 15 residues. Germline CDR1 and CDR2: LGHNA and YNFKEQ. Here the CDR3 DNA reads TGTGCCAGCAGCTACGGGACGACGGGCAATCAGCCCCAGCATTTT. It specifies CASSYGTTGNQPQHF.

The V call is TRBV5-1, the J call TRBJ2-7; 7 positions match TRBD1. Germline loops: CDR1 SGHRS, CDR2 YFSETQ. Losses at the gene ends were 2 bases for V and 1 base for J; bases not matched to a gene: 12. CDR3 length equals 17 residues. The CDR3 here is CASSFTFTGVVSYEQYF. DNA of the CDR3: TGCGCCAGCAGCTTTACTTTTACAGGGGTTGTATCCTACGAGCAGTACTTC.

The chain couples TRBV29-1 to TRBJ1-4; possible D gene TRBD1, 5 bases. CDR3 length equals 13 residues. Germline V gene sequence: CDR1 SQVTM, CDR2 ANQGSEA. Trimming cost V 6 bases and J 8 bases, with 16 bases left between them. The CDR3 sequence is CSVAGEGGEKLFF. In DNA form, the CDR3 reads TGCAGCGTCGCGGGGGAGGGAGGCGAAAAACTGTTTTTT.

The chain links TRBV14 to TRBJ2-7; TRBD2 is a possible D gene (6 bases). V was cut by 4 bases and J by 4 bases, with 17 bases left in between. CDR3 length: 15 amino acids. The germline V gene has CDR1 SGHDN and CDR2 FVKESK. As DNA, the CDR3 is TGTGCCAGCAGCCGAGGCGGACTAAAATCTTACGAGCAGTACTTC. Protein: CASSRGGLKSYEQYF.

CDR3 region: CASSLRHYGYTF. In DNA, the CDR3 is TGTGCCAGCAGCCTTAGGCACTATGGCTACACCTTC. The chain combines TRBV7-2 with TRBJ1-2; D is unclear. The CDR3 is 12 residues long. V lost 5 bases and J lost 3, with 7 bases in between. Germline CDR1 is SGHTA and CDR2 is FQGNSA.

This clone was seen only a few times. The CDR3 protein is CASSEAPQGYNEKLFF. Here the CDR3 DNA reads TGTGCCAGCAGCGAGGCACCACAGGGTTATAATGAAAAACTGTTTTTT. The genes are TRBV9 and TRBJ1-4; D is possibly TRBD1 (6 bases). The CDR3 is made up of 16 amino acids. Per germline, CDR1 SGDLS and CDR2 YYNGEE. Trimming took 3 bases from V and 4 from J, leaving 16 bases between them.

CDR3 in amino acids: CASSRNGADNEKLFF. Here the CDR3 DNA reads TGTGCCAGCAGCCGAAACGGCGCCGATAATGAAAAACTGTTTTTT. The chain links TRBV9 to TRBJ1-4; no firm D call. This CDR3 has 15 amino acids. The germline V and J ends were trimmed by 4 bases and 4 bases, with 14 bases remaining between them. The germline gives CDR1 SGDLS, CDR2 YYNGEE.

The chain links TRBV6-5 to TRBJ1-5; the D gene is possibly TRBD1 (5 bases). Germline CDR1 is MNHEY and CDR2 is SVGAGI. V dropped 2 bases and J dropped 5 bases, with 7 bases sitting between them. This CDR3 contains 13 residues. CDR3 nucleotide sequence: TGTGCCAGCAGTTACGGCAGGGATCAGCCCCAGCATTTT. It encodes CASSYGRDQPQHF.

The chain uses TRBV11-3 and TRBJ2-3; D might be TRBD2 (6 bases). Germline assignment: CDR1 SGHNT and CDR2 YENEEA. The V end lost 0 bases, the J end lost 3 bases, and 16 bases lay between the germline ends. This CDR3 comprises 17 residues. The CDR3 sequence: CASSLDRGRGGTDTQYF. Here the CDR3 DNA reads TGTGCCAGCAGCTTAGATCGGGGCCGGGGAGGAACAGATACGCAGTATTTT. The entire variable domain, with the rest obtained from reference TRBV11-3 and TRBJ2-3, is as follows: EAGVVQSPRYKIIEKKQPVAFWCNPISGHNTLYWYLQNLGQGPELLIRYENEEAVDDSQLPKDRFSAERLKGVDSTLKIQPAELGDSAVYLCASSLDRGRGGTDTQYFGPGTRLTVL.

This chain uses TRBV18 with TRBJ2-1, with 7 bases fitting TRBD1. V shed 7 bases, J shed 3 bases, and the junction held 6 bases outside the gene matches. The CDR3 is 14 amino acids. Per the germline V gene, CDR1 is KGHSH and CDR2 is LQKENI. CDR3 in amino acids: CASFTGVLYNEQFF. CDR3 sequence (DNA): TGTGCCAGCTTTACAGGGGTTCTCTACAATGAGCAGTTCTTC.

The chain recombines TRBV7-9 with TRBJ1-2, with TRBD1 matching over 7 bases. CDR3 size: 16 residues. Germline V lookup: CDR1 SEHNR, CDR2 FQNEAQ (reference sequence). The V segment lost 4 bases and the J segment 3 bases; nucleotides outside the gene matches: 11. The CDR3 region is CASSSLNRGPYYGYTF. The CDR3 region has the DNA TGTGCCAGCAGCTCCCTGAACAGGGGCCCTTACTATGGCTACACCTTC.